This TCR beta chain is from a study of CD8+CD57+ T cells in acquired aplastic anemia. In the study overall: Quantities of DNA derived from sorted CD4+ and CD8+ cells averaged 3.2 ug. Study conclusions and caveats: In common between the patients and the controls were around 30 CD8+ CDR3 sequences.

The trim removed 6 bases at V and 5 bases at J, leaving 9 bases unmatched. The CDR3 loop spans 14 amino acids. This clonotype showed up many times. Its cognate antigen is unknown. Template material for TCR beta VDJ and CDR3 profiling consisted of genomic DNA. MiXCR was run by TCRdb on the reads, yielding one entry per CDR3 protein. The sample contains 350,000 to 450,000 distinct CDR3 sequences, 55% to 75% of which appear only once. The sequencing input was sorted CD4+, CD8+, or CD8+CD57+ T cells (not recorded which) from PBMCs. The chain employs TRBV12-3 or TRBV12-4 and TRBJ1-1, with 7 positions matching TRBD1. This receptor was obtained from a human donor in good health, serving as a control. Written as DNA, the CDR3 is TGTGCCAGCAGGCCCAGGGGGGAAAAAACTGAAGCTTTCTTT. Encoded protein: CASRPRGEKTEAFF.